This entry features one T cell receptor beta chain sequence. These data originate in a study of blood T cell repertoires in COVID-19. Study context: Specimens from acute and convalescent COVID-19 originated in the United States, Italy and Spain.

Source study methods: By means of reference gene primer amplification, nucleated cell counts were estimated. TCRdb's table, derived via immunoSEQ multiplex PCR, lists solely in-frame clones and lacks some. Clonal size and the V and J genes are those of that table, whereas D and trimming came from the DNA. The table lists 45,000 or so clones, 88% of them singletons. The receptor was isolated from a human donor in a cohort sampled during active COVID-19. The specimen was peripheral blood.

The CDR3 DNA reads TGTGCCAGCAAGAGGGGAAGCGGGGGGGAGACCCAGTACTTC. Amino acid sequence: CASKRGSGGETQYF. V gene TRBV6-5 combines with J gene TRBJ2-5; 9 nucleotides line up with TRBD2. V lost 7 bases, J lost 5 bases, and 8 bases stayed unmatched. From germline, CDR1 is MNHEY and CDR2 SVGAGI. The CDR3 has 14 amino acids.